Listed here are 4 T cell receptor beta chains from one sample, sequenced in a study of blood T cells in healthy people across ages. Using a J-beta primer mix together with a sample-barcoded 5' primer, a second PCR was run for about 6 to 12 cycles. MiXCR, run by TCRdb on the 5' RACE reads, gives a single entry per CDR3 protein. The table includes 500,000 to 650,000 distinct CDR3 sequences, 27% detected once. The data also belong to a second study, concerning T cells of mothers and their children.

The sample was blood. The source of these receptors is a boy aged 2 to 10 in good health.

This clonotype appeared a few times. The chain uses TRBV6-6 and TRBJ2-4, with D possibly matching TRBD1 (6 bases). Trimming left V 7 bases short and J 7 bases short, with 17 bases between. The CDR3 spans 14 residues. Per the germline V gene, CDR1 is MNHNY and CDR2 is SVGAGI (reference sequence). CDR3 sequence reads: CASTHPGGGNIQYF. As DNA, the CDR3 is TGTGCCAGCACCCACCCTGGGGGCGGGAACATTCAGTACTTC.

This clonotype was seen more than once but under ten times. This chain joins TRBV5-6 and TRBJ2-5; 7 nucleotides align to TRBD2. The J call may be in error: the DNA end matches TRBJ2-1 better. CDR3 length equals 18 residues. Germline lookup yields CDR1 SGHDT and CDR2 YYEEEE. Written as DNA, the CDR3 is TGTGCCAGCAGCTTGGCCTCTGGGGCGGGAGTAAGACGGAATGAGCAGTTCTTC. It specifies CASSLASGAGVRRNEQFF.

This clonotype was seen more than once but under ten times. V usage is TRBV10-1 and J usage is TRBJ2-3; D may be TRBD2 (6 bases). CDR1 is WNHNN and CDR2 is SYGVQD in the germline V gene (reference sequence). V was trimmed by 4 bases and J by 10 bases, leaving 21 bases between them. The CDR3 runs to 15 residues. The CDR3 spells CASSVLLTSSGAQYF. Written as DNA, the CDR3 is TGCGCCAGCAGTGTACTCCTGACTTCCTCGGGGGCGCAGTATTTT.

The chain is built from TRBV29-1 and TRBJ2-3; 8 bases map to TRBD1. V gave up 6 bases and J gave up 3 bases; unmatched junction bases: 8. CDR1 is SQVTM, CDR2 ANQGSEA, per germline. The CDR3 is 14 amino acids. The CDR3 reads CSVALTGGTDTQYF. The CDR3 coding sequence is TGCAGCGTCGCCCTTACAGGGGGAACAGATACGCAGTATTTT.